The 27 T cell receptor beta chains given below trace back to one sample, sequenced in a study of blood T cell repertoires in COVID-19. Sequencing was performed with immunoSEQ multiplex PCR; in TCRdb, only in-frame clones are kept and a portion is missing. Of about 200,000 clones listed, just under 85% were seen once; the top ten hold 5% to 6.5%. Specimen: peripheral blood. The receptors come from a woman aged 70 to 79 with active or convalescent COVID-19.

Many counts were recorded for this clone. V gene TRBV6-1 combines with J gene TRBJ2-3; the D gene is possibly TRBD1 (5 bases). Germline V gene sequence: CDR1 MNHNS, CDR2 SASEGT. This CDR3 has 16 residues. The V end lost 2 bases, the J end lost 1 base, and 13 bases lay between the germline ends. The CDR3 nucleotides read TGTGCCAGCAGTGAATACGTTGGGGCCCGCACAGATACGCAGTATTTT. Amino acids: CASSEYVGARTDTQYF.

The gene calls are TRBV14 and TRBJ2-5, with TRBD1 matching over 7 bases. The CDR3 is made up of 15 amino acids. CDR1 SGHDN and CDR2 FVKESK come from the germline V gene. V trimming: 5 bases; J trimming: 1 base; junction bases outside the gene matches: 7. The chain's CDR3 is CASSKGTAFQETQYF. Here the CDR3 DNA reads TGTGCCAGCAGCAAAGGGACAGCCTTCCAAGAGACCCAGTACTTC. The variable domain in full, with the rest retrieved from reference TRBV14 and TRBJ2-5, is EAGVTQFPSHSVIEKGQTVTLRCDPISGHDNLYWYRRVMGKEIKFLLHFVKESKQDESGMPNNRFLAERTGGTYSTLKVQPAELEDSGVYFCASSKGTAFQETQYFGPGTRLLVL.

Only a few counts were recorded for this clone. J is TRBJ1-3 and V is TRBV5-1; 8 bases are shared with TRBD1. There are 16 residues in the CDR3. The germline V gene encodes CDR1 SGHRS and CDR2 YFSETQ. J lost 0 bases, V lost 3 bases, and 5 bases had no gene match. The CDR3 bases are TGCGCCAGCAGCTCCCGGACAGGGAGCTCTGGAAACACCATATATTTT. Translation: CASSSRTGSSGNTIYF.

The rearrangement links TRBV18 to TRBJ2-5, with D possibly being TRBD1 (6 bases). Looked up from germline, CDR1 is KGHSH and CDR2 is LQKENI. V was cut by 2 bases and J by 1 base, with 11 bases left in between. This CDR3 is 15 amino acids long. The DNA of the CDR3 is TGTGCCAGCTCACCATCCGGGACACTCCAAGAGACCCAGTACTTC. Translated, it gives CASSPSGTLQETQYF.

The chain combines TRBV11-2 with TRBJ2-1; TRBD2 might be the D (6 bases). Per germline, CDR1 SGHAT and CDR2 FQNNGV. Trimming stripped 4 bases from V and 8 bases from J, with 15 bases between. CDR3 size: 14 residues. This CDR3 is CASSSGVGEYEQFF. Written as DNA, the CDR3 is TGTGCCAGCAGCTCGGGGGTAGGGGAATATGAGCAGTTCTTC.

The J gene is TRBJ2-1, the V gene TRBV11-2, with 7 bases aligning to TRBD2. Germline lookup yields CDR1 SGHAT and CDR2 FQNNGV. This CDR3 is built from 15 residues. V shed 3 bases, J shed 8 bases, and the junction held 10 bases outside the gene matches. The CDR3 bases are TGTGCCAGCAGCTTGAGCGGGACCGACATCGATGAGCAGTTCTTC. It encodes CASSLSGTDIDEQFF.

The rearrangement uses TRBV10-3 and TRBJ1-2; TRBD1 matches at 7 bases. After removal of 6 bases from V and 2 bases from J, the junction contained 9 bases not matched to a gene. Germline V gives CDR1 ENHRY, CDR2 SYGVKD. The CDR3 has 15 amino acids. The CDR3 region is CAISPFQTGNYGYTF. The CDR3 coding sequence is TGTGCCATCAGCCCGTTCCAGACAGGGAACTATGGCTACACCTTC.

The chain employs TRBV10-1 and TRBJ2-2, with 7 nucleotides matching TRBD1. V trimming: 6 bases; J trimming: 4 bases; junction bases outside the gene matches: 11. Germline CDR1 is WNHNN and CDR2 is SYGVQD (reference sequence). This CDR3 comprises 16 residues. The CDR3 DNA follows: TGCGCCAGCAGCACAGCTGGGGACAGCGCCACCGGGGAGCTGTTTTTT. Translated: CASSTAGDSATGELFF.

The chain joins TRBV5-1 to TRBJ1-1; D is possibly TRBD1 (6 bases). Per the germline V gene, CDR1 is SGHRS and CDR2 is YFSETQ. Trimming removed 4 bases from V and 6 bases from J, with 13 bases in between. The length of the CDR3 is 13 residues. The CDR3 loop is CASSEGQPPEAFF. In DNA, the CDR3 is TGCGCCAGCAGCGAAGGACAGCCTCCTGAAGCTTTCTTT.

This chain links TRBV28 with TRBJ1-2, with TRBD1 identical over 8 bases. Looked up from germline, CDR1 is MDHEN and CDR2 is SYDVKM. V trimming: 2 bases; J trimming: 7 bases; junction bases outside the gene matches: 12. CDR3 size: 16 residues. CDR3 sequence: CASSLDRGRYYSGYTF. The CDR3 DNA reads as TGTGCCAGCAGTTTAGACAGGGGAAGGTATTATTCTGGCTACACCTTC.

The chain links TRBV2 to TRBJ1-2; TRBD1 might be the D (6 bases). CDR3 size: 11 residues. The germline V and J ends were trimmed by 8 bases and 8 bases, with 12 bases remaining between them. The germline gives CDR1 SNHLY, CDR2 FYNNEI. CDR3 protein: CASFRDKGYTF. CDR3 bases: TGTGCCAGCTTCCGGGACAAGGGCTACACCTTC.

This chain uses TRBV24-1 with TRBJ1-2, with TRBD1 identical over 11 bases. V was pared by 3 bases and J by 4 bases, with 3 bases of the junction left unmatched. The CDR3 loop spans 15 amino acids. Germline V gene data show CDR1 as KGHDR and CDR2 as SFDVKD. DNA for the CDR3: TGTGCCACCAGTGATCGGGACAGGGGGATCTATGGCTACACCTTC. Amino acid sequence: CATSDRDRGIYGYTF.

This chain uses TRBV27 with TRBJ2-4; 10 bases map to TRBD1. The CDR3 contains 21 residues. The germline V gene encodes CDR1 MNHEY and CDR2 SMNVEV (reference sequence). The V gene end was trimmed by 2 bases and the J gene end by 4 bases; junction bases not matched to a gene: 20. CDR3 loop: CASSLPFPDRGRDVVKNIQYF. The CDR3 DNA reads TGTGCCAGCAGTTTACCATTTCCCGACAGGGGGCGAGATGTGGTTAAAAACATTCAGTACTTC.

Concerning this clone: This sample includes further DNA sequences coding for the same CDR3. The chain has TRBV5-1 and TRBJ1-1; possible D gene TRBD1, 5 bases. V lost 4 bases, J lost 0 bases, and 10 bases lay in between. The length of the CDR3 is 14 residues. Looked up from germline, CDR1 is SGHRS and CDR2 is YFSETQ. The CDR3 sequence: CASSLQVMNTEAFF. CDR3 in DNA: TGCGCCAGCAGCCTACAGGTCATGAACACTGAAGCTTTCTTT.

The rearrangement joins TRBV3-1 (or the pseudogene TRBV3-2) to TRBJ2-1; 7 nucleotides line up with TRBD2. After removal of 1 base from V and 8 bases from J, the junction contained 11 bases not matched to a gene. Germline loops: CDR1 LGHDT, CDR2 YNNKEL (reference sequence). The CDR3 has 16 residues. As DNA, the CDR3 is TGTGCCAGCAGCCAAGCCGGGAGGACTATCGGGGATGAGCAGTTCTTC. This translates into CASSQAGRTIGDEQFF.

This clone was counted a single time. The gene calls are TRBV9 and TRBJ2-1; 8 positions match TRBD1. The V gene's germline CDR1 is SGDLS and CDR2 YYNGEE. The CDR3 extends over 16 amino acids. V was pared by 4 bases and J by 2 bases, with 8 bases of the junction left unmatched. For the CDR3, the DNA is TGTGCCAGCAGCCCCCGGGACAGGATCGCCTACAATGAGCAGTTCTTC. Translation: CASSPRDRIAYNEQFF.

This rearrangement joins TRBV11-2 to TRBJ2-2, with no clear D. V was cut by 4 bases and J by 4 bases, with 16 bases left in between. From germline, CDR1 is SGHAT and CDR2 FQNNGV. The CDR3 sequence is 16 residues long. The CDR3 region has the DNA TGTGCCAGCAGCTCCGTCTCTTTGAGGAGCACCGGGGAGCTGTTTTTT. Encoded protein: CASSSVSLRSTGELFF.

The chain joins TRBV5-4 to TRBJ1-2; TRBD1 matches at 7 bases. This CDR3 spans 13 amino acids. Germline V gene sequence: CDR1 SGHNT, CDR2 YYREEE (reference sequence). With 4 bases clipped from V and 8 bases from J, the junction kept 8 bases outside the gene matches. CDR3 DNA: TGTGCCAGCAGCCTGACAGGGCGCGGAGGCTACACCTTC. Protein sequence: CASSLTGRGGYTF.

The chain's CDR3 is CASKTGTAEAFF. The CDR3 DNA reads TGTGCCAGTAAGACAGGGACCGCTGAAGCTTTCTTT. The chain combines TRBV19 with TRBJ1-1; TRBD1 aligns across 7 bases. Trimming removed 7 bases from V and 6 bases from J; junction bases left unmatched: 5. The CDR3 has 12 amino acids. Germline V gives CDR1 LNHDA, CDR2 SQIVND (reference sequence).

This clone appeared a few times. The chain carries TRBV6-5 and TRBJ2-7; the D is unclear. This CDR3 comprises 10 residues. V was cut by 10 bases and J by 7 bases, with 11 bases left in between. The germline V gene has CDR1 MNHEY and CDR2 SVGAGI. CDR3 nucleotide sequence: TGTGCCACCACTCCGGAGGAGCAGTACTTC. Its protein is CATTPEEQYF.

This clone was counted once. This chain uses TRBV6-6 with TRBJ1-5; D unclear. The CDR3 is 14 residues long. Germline V gene data show CDR1 as MNHNY and CDR2 as SVGAGI (reference sequence). V lost 6 bases to trimming and J lost 4 bases, with 13 bases between them. This CDR3 reads CASSREAGNQPQHF. The CDR3 DNA is TGTGCCAGCAGCCGTGAGGCGGGGAATCAGCCCCAGCATTTT.

The V call is TRBV11-2, the J call TRBJ1-1; no clear D. Germline CDR1 reads SGHAT; CDR2 reads FQNNGV. V dropped 1 base and J dropped 3 bases, with 9 bases sitting between them. The CDR3 is 14 amino acids. CDR3 sequence reads: CASSLGRVYTEAFF. Written as DNA, the CDR3 is TGTGCCAGCAGCTTAGGGAGGGTGTACACTGAAGCTTTCTTT.

The chain links TRBV2 to TRBJ2-7, with TRBD1 matching 11 bases. J lost 6 bases, V lost 7 bases, and 8 bases had no gene match. The CDR3 extends over 14 amino acids. The germline CDR1 and CDR2 sequences are SNHLY and FYNNEI. Here the CDR3 reads CASTGTGGKGEQYF. The CDR3 coding sequence is TGTGCCAGCACCGGGACAGGGGGTAAGGGCGAGCAGTACTTC.

The chain is built from TRBV19 and TRBJ2-1, with 11 bases identical to TRBD2. The V gene's germline CDR1 is LNHDA and CDR2 SQIVND (reference sequence). The CDR3 covers 18 residues. The junction had 19 bases not matched to a gene; V was cut back by 6 bases and J by 9 bases. CDR3: CASSITSGRVSARGEQFF. Written as DNA, the CDR3 is TGTGCCAGTAGCATCACTAGCGGGAGAGTCTCAGCGCGCGGTGAGCAGTTCTTC.

The genes are TRBV5-1 and TRBJ2-5; 11 positions match TRBD2. The CDR3 runs 16 residues. From germline, CDR1 is SGHRS and CDR2 YFSETQ. Trimming cost V 1 base and J 5 bases; bases outside gene matches: 7. Written as DNA, the CDR3 is TGCGCCAGCAGCTTGAGACTAGCGGGAAATCGGGAGACCCAGTACTTC. Protein: CASSLRLAGNRETQYF.

The V and J genes are TRBV7-9 and TRBJ2-5, with 8 bases identical to TRBD1. The germline V gene has CDR1 SEHNR and CDR2 FQNEAQ (reference sequence). The CDR3 runs 17 residues. Losses at the gene ends were 5 bases for V and 2 bases for J; bases not matched to a gene: 13. The CDR3 DNA follows: TGTGCCAGCAGCAGGCGGCCGAAAGGACAGGGACAAGAGACCCAGTACTTC. Its translation: CASSRRPKGQGQETQYF. The variable domain in full, with the rest retrieved from reference TRBV7-9 and TRBJ2-5, is DTGVSQNPRHKITKRGQNVTFRCDPISEHNRLYWYRQTLGQGPEFLTYFQNEAQLEKSRLLSDRFSAERPKGSFSTLEIQRTEQGDSAMYLCASSRRPKGQGQETQYFGPGTRLLVL.

The rearrangement joins TRBV28 to TRBJ1-2; the D gene is possibly TRBD1 (5 bases). Germline CDR1 reads MDHEN; CDR2 reads SYDVKM. V was cut by 5 bases and J by 4 bases, with 14 bases left in between. The CDR3 has 14 amino acids. The CDR3 region is CASSASAGFYGYTF. The CDR3 DNA reads as TGTGCCAGCAGTGCGTCAGCAGGGTTCTATGGCTACACCTTC.